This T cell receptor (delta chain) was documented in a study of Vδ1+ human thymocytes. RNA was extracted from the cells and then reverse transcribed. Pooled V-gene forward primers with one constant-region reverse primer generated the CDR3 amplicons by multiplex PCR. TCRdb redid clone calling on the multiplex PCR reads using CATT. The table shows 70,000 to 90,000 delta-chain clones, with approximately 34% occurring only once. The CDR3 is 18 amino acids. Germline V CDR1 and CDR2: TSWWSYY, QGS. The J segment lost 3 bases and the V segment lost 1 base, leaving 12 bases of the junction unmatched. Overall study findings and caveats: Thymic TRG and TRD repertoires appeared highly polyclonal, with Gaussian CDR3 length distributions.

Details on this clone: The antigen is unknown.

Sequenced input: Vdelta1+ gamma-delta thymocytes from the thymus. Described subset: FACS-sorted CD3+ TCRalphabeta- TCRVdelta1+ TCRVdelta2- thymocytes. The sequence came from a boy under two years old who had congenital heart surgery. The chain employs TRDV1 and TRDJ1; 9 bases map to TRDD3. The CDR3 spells CALGEPWGIDVWADKLIF. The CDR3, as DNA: TGTGCTCTTGGGGAACCCTGGGGGATTGATGTGTGGGCCGATAAACTCATCTTT.